This T cell receptor (beta chain) was identified during a study of cytomegalovirus exposure and HLA in healthy donors. Turning to the study itself: From 170 million or so T cells, an earlier analysis saw 120 million or so unique TCR beta sequences.

A remark on this clone: Its target is not known. At one boundary the junction diverges from the germline segment, which might be a read error.

Amplification used 60 Vbeta primers and 13 Jbeta primers. Assay used: immunoSEQ multiplex PCR; TCRdb lists only in-frame clones, some missing. This sample has about 93,000 clones, with roughly 60% found just once. General observations from the study: Reportedly, a later analysis found an Asian-associated ancestry cluster had fewer N-insertions than the roughly 700-donor mean. Earlier analysis found most TCR beta V segments productive about 90% or about 30% of the time. The study recorded around 160 TCR beta chains that were cytomegalovirus-associated.

Sequencing was carried out using PBMCs. This clonotype was obtained from a boy aged 5-17 years in good health and CMV-seropositive.

The CDR3 sequence is CASSGGQGLTDTQYF. The CDR3 DNA reads TGCGCTAGCAGCGGTGGACAGGGGTTAACAGATACGCAGTATTTT. The V and J genes are TRBV5-1 and TRBJ2-3; 9 bases align to TRBD1. CDR1 is SGHRS and CDR2 is YFSETQ in the germline V gene. This CDR3 comprises 15 residues.